This TCR beta chain was observed in a study of shared clonotypes between healthy human individuals. Background on the study: Every donor yielded three CD4 naive, three CD4 memory, two CD8 naive and one CD8 memory plate. Whole-study findings and limits: The donor pool, a small one, limited the genetic and exposure-history diversity represented.

CD8 cells classed as naive were CD45RO-negative and positively selected for CCR7, excluding terminally differentiated effector memory CD45RA+ cells. Each donor was a Caucasian adult residing in Nashville, Tennessee. Comment on this clone: What it binds is unknown.

Trimming removed 2 bases from V and 7 bases from J; junction bases left unmatched: 7. Germline CDR1 and CDR2: SGHVS and FNYEAQ. This CDR3 spans 16 amino acids. Several immunoSEQ plates received, in even portions, the genomic DNA of each subset. The protocol was immunoSEQ multiplex PCR, while the TCRdb copy is restricted to in-frame clones and leaves out a portion. The table lists around 1.9 million clones, 93% of them singletons, with over 1.5% in the top ten. The sequence came from a man in his late teens or twenties in good health. Some clones in this sample may be carry-over from other donors' samples. The sequenced material came from naive CD8+ T cells from PBMCs. J is TRBJ2-1 and V is TRBV7-6, with 11 bases that match TRBD2. The DNA for the CDR3 is TGTGCCAGCAGCTTAAATAGCGGGAGGGCCTGGAATGAGCAGTTCTTC. Protein sequence: CASSLNSGRAWNEQFF.